The 30 T cell receptor beta chains below come from one sample, sequenced in a study of immune evolution from preneoplasia to lung adenocarcinoma. Assay used: immunoSEQ multiplex PCR; TCRdb lists only in-frame clones, some missing. The table has roughly 3,700 clones, roughly 85% seen once. Sequenced material: FFPE invasive lung adenocarcinoma tissue. These receptors came from a person aged 45 to 59 with lung adenocarcinoma.

V gene TRBV29-1 combines with J gene TRBJ1-5; weak D call: TRBD1 (6 bases). The length of the CDR3 is 13 residues. CDR1 SQVTM and CDR2 ANQGSEA come from the germline V gene. Trimming took off 6 bases at V and 0 bases at J, with 9 bases between the two ends. Here the CDR3 reads CSVGQTSNQPQHF. CDR3 nucleotides: TGCAGCGTCGGACAGACTAGCAATCAGCCCCAGCATTTT.

J is TRBJ2-7 and V is TRBV4-2; TRBD2 matches 14 bases. J was trimmed by 3 bases and V by 0 bases; bases with no gene match: 1. The V gene's germline CDR1 is LGHNA and CDR2 YNFKEQ. There are 16 residues in the CDR3. CDR3 sequence: CASSQDGTSGSYEQYF. The CDR3 bases are TGTGCCAGCAGCCAAGATGGGACTAGCGGGAGCTACGAGCAGTACTTC.

The rearrangement uses TRBV27 and TRBJ1-3; D is uncertain. The CDR3 is 12 amino acids. CDR1 is MNHEY and CDR2 is SMNVEV in the germline V gene (reference sequence). The V end was cut by 6 bases, the J end by 0 bases, with 3 bases between. CDR3 sequence (DNA): TGTGCCAGCAGGAGCTCTGGAAACACCATATATTTT. It specifies CASRSSGNTIYF.

This chain uses TRBV5-4 with TRBJ2-2; D is undetermined. Trimming cost V 0 bases and J 0 bases, with 12 bases left between them. From germline, CDR1 is SGHNT and CDR2 YYREEE (reference sequence). CDR3 length: 17 residues. CDR3 sequence reads: CASSLAGQLSNTGELFF. In nucleotides, the CDR3 is TGTGCCAGCAGCTTGGCCGGGCAGCTCTCGAACACCGGGGAGCTGTTTTTT.

About this clone: One junction end disagrees with the germline gene, perhaps due to a read error. The V and J genes are TRBV7-7 and TRBJ2-7; TRBD1 might be the D (6 bases). The CDR3 is made up of 14 amino acids. Germline loops: CDR1 SSHAT, CDR2 FNYEAQ (reference sequence). CDR3 nucleotide sequence: TGTGCTAGCAGCCAAGCGACAGGACACTACGAGCAGTACTTC. Translated, it gives CASSQATGHYEQYF.

V usage is TRBV30 and J usage is TRBJ2-3; the match to TRBD1 covers 7 bases. In germline, CDR1 is GTSNPN, CDR2 SVGIG (reference sequence). CDR3 length equals 15 residues. Trimming removed 3 bases from V and 0 bases from J; junction bases left unmatched: 6. CDR3 protein: CAWRSKGASTDTQYF. CDR3 DNA: TGTGCCTGGAGGAGTAAGGGGGCTAGCACAGATACGCAGTATTTT. The complete variable domain, with remaining parts taken from reference TRBV30 and TRBJ2-3, reads SQTIHQWPATLVQPVGSPLSLECTVEGTSNPNLYWYRQAAGRGLQLLFYSVGIGQISSEVPQNLSASRPQDRQFILSSKKLLLSDSGFYLCAWRSKGASTDTQYFGPGTRLTVL.

This chain connects TRBV6-6 to TRBJ1-1; TRBD1 agrees at 10 bases. The CDR3 loop spans 14 amino acids. Trimming at V came to 6 bases and at J to 1 base, leaving 2 bases not matched to a gene. Germline loops: CDR1 MNHNY, CDR2 SVGAGI (reference sequence). CDR3: CASSRDRGNTEAFF. The CDR3 bases are TGTGCCAGCAGCCGGGACAGGGGGAACACTGAAGCTTTCTTT.

CDR3 nucleotide sequence: TGTGCCAGCAAGGGGACAGGGGAGACCCAGTACTTC. Protein product: CASKGTGETQYF. The chain is built from TRBV2 and TRBJ2-5; 9 positions agree with TRBD1. Germline V gene data show CDR1 as SNHLY and CDR2 as FYNNEI. The CDR3 loop spans 12 amino acids. Trimming took 7 bases from V and 5 from J; bases not matched to a gene: 2.

V usage is TRBV7-9 and J usage is TRBJ1-1; 7 nucleotides line up with TRBD1. Trimming at V came to 2 bases and at J to 10 bases, leaving 7 bases not matched to a gene. Germline CDR1 reads SEHNR; CDR2 reads FQNEAQ (reference sequence). This CDR3 region has 13 residues. CDR3 coding DNA: TGTGCCAGCAGCTTACGGCAGGGGGACGGAGCTTTCTTT. Translation: CASSLRQGDGAFF.

A remark on this clone: One end of the junction varies from germline; a read error may be responsible. The chain recombines TRBV7-7 with TRBJ2-5, with TRBD1 identical over 9 bases. There are 14 residues in the CDR3. Germline V lookup: CDR1 SSHAT, CDR2 FNYEAQ (reference sequence). CDR3 amino acids: CASSLGQGSETQYF. CDR3 DNA: TGTGCTAGCAGCCTAGGACAGGGGTCAGAGACCCAGTACTTC.

In its sample, this clone was seen once. The chain employs TRBV5-3 and TRBJ2-5; D not certain. TRBV5-3 is known as an ORF, though its function is uncertain. Trimming removed 0 bases at V and 2 bases at J, with 17 bases between. This CDR3 contains 17 residues. CDR3 sequence (DNA): TGTGCCAGAAGCTTGGAGTTCATTTACAGCCCACAAGAGACCCAGTACTTC. This translates into CARSLEFIYSPQETQYF.

This sequence joins TRBV29-1 and TRBJ2-7; 8 nucleotides line up with TRBD1. This CDR3 is built from 14 residues. The V gene end was trimmed by 6 bases and the J gene end by 0 bases; junction bases not matched to a gene: 7. CDR1 and CDR2 (germline): SQVTM, ANQGSEA. The CDR3 DNA is TGCAGCGTAGTCCCGGGACAGGCCTCCTACGAGCAGTACTTC. Translated: CSVVPGQASYEQYF.

CDR3 loop: CASSFLPGGEQFF. CDR3 bases: TGTGCCAGCAGCTTTCTTCCAGGAGGAGAGCAGTTCTTC. The chain has TRBV7-6 and TRBJ2-1; D is possibly TRBD2 (5 bases). Between the trimmed V and J ends, which lost 3 bases and 10 bases, there was a span of 13 bases. This CDR3 has 13 amino acids. CDR1 is SGHVS and CDR2 is FNYEAQ in the germline V gene.

This chain joins TRBV11-2 and TRBJ1-2, with D hard to call. CDR1 and CDR2 (germline): SGHAT, FQNNGV. V was shortened by 2 bases and J by 5 bases, with 9 bases between the two germline ends. This CDR3 spans 13 amino acids. CDR3 sequence (DNA): TGTGCCAGCAGCTTAATGGACGGTTATGGCTACACCTTC. This sequence encodes CASSLMDGYGYTF. Drawing the rest from reference TRBV11-2 and TRBJ1-2, the complete variable domain is EAGVAQSPRYKIIEKRQSVAFWCNPISGHATLYWYQQILGQGPKLLIQFQNNGVVDDSQLPKDRFSAERLKGVDSTLKIQPAKLEDSAVYLCASSLMDGYGYTFGSGTRLTVV.

The rearrangement joins TRBV28 to TRBJ2-1; 11 nucleotides agree with TRBD2. The CDR3 contains 16 residues. V shed 4 bases and J 4 bases; nucleotides not matched to a gene: 6. Germline V gene data show CDR1 as MDHEN and CDR2 as SYDVKM. CDR3 sequence reads: CASSSPGTSGYNEQFF. The CDR3 DNA is TGTGCCAGCAGTTCCCCCGGGACTAGCGGATACAATGAGCAGTTCTTC.

V usage is TRBV5-1 and J usage is TRBJ1-1; no clear D. V was pared by 4 bases and J by 4 bases, with 14 bases between. Germline lookup yields CDR1 SGHRS and CDR2 YFSETQ. This CDR3 contains 14 residues. The CDR3 DNA reads TGCGCCAGCAGCCTCGACCCCATGGGCACTGAAGCTTTCTTT. Translated, it gives CASSLDPMGTEAFF. The variable domain in full, with the rest retrieved from reference TRBV5-1 and TRBJ1-1, is KAGVTQTPRYLIKTRGQQVTLSCSPISGHRSVSWYQQTPGQGLQFLFEYFSETQRNKGNFPGRFSGRQFSNSRSEMNVSTLELGDSALYLCASSLDPMGTEAFFGQGTRLTVV.

The sample holds one count of this clone. This chain links TRBV5-4 with TRBJ1-3, with a tentative D call TRBD1 (5 bases). Germline V lookup: CDR1 SGHNT, CDR2 YYREEE (reference sequence). V was clipped by 4 bases and J by 3 bases, with 17 bases between them. The CDR3 contains 16 residues. The CDR3 DNA sequence: TGTGCCAGCAGCCTTCCTCCGGGACGGCTTGGAAACACCATATATTTT. Residues: CASSLPPGRLGNTIYF.

The chain combines TRBV2 with TRBJ2-3; the D gene is possibly TRBD1 (6 bases). Germline lookup yields CDR1 SNHLY and CDR2 FYNNEI. The CDR3 totals 12 residues. V was trimmed by 2 bases and J by 11 bases, leaving 11 bases between them. In DNA, the CDR3 is TGTGCCAGCAGTGAATGGACAGCCGGGCAGTATTTT. This codes for CASSEWTAGQYF. Complete variable domain (other parts from reference TRBV2 and TRBJ2-3): EPEVTQTPSHQVTQMGQEVILRCVPISNHLYFYWYRQILGQKVEFLVSFYNNEISEKSEIFDDQFSVERPDGSNFTLKIRSTKLEDSAMYFCASSEWTAGQYFGPGTRLTVL.

This clone occurred a few times. Here the CDR3 reads CASSPASGTSGETQYF. CDR3 DNA: TGCGCCAGCAGCCCCGCCTCCGGGACTAGCGGGGAAACCCAGTACTTC. The V gene is TRBV5-1, the J gene TRBJ2-5; 13 bases are shared with TRBD2. The CDR3 has 16 amino acids. Germline trimming cut 4 bases from V and 8 bases from J; bases unmatched to any gene: 11. CDR1 is SGHRS, CDR2 YFSETQ, per germline.

The chain employs TRBV2 and TRBJ2-3; possible D gene TRBD2, 7 bases. From germline, CDR1 is SNHLY and CDR2 FYNNEI. Trimming removed 4 bases from V and 2 bases from J, with 19 bases in between. This CDR3 is built from 17 residues. The CDR3 reads CASSVNGGPGATDTQYF. CDR3 bases: TGTGCCAGCAGTGTAAACGGGGGGCCCGGAGCCACAGATACGCAGTATTTT.

This chain joins TRBV27 and TRBJ2-1; D is possibly TRBD2 (5 bases). This CDR3 is built from 15 residues. V lost 4 bases and J lost 4, with 14 bases in between. Germline-derived CDR1 and CDR2 are MNHEY and SMNVEV (reference sequence). CDR3: CASSSTTLIYNEQFF. CDR3 sequence (DNA): TGTGCCAGCAGTTCGACTACACTAATATACAATGAGCAGTTCTTC.

The chain is built from TRBV18 and TRBJ2-3; 7 nucleotides match TRBD2. The CDR3 has 15 residues. The V gene end was trimmed by 6 bases and the J gene end by 8 bases; junction bases not matched to a gene: 14. The germline CDR1 and CDR2 sequences are KGHSH and LQKENI. Here the CDR3 reads CASSPSLAERGTQYF. For the CDR3, the DNA is TGTGCCAGCTCCCCCAGCCTAGCTGAGCGGGGTACGCAGTATTTT.

The chain employs TRBV9 and TRBJ2-1; 8 nucleotides line up with TRBD2. Germline V gene sequence: CDR1 SGDLS, CDR2 YYNGEE. V trimming: 0 bases; J trimming: 7 bases; junction bases outside the gene matches: 9. The CDR3 length is 16 residues. The CDR3 DNA follows: TGTGCCAGCAGCGTAGAGGGGACTAGAAGGGTAAATGAGCAGTTCTTC. Encoded protein: CASSVEGTRRVNEQFF. Complete variable domain (other parts from reference TRBV9 and TRBJ2-1): DSGVTQTPKHLITATGQRVTLRCSPRSGDLSVYWYQQSLDQGLQFLIQYYNGEERAKGNILERFSAQQFPDLHSELNLSSLELGDSALYFCASSVEGTRRVNEQFFGPGTRLTVL.

This chain links TRBV19 with TRBJ2-5, with D tentatively TRBD1 (6 bases). The ends were cut back, 3 bases at V and 2 bases at J, with 10 bases in the middle. The CDR3 has 14 amino acids. Germline lookup yields CDR1 LNHDA and CDR2 SQIVND (reference sequence). The CDR3 DNA is TGTGCCAGTAGTATTCGGACAGCACAAGAGACCCAGTACTTC. Translation: CASSIRTAQETQYF.

This clone came up a few times. V usage is TRBV20-1 and J usage is TRBJ2-5; D is unclear. This CDR3 has 11 amino acids. V was trimmed by 7 bases and J by 7 bases, leaving 13 bases between them. Germline V gives CDR1 DFQATT, CDR2 SNEGSKA (reference sequence). DNA for the CDR3: TGCAGTGGTAGCCTGGGTGGGACCCAGTACTTC. Its protein is CSGSLGGTQYF.

This clone was detected a few times. This chain links TRBV10-2 with TRBJ2-1; TRBD1 aligns across 8 bases. Germline values: CDR1 WSHSY, CDR2 SAAADI. CDR3 size: 15 residues. Trimming removed 5 bases from V and 3 bases from J; junction bases left unmatched: 6. The CDR3 is CASSHGQGSYNEQFF. CDR3 DNA: TGCGCCAGCAGTCACGGACAGGGCAGCTACAATGAGCAGTTCTTC.

The chain has TRBV7-3 and TRBJ2-3, with 8 positions matching TRBD2. J lost 2 bases, V lost 5 bases, and 6 bases had no gene match. Germline assignment: CDR1 SGHTA and CDR2 FQGTGA. The CDR3 is made up of 15 amino acids. CDR3 bases: TGTGCCAGCAGCATTCGAGCGGGGGTCACAGATACGCAGTATTTT. Protein: CASSIRAGVTDTQYF.

The rearrangement uses TRBV6-1 and TRBJ2-5; 7 bases fit TRBD1. The CDR3 spans 15 residues. The ends lost 2 bases at V and 2 bases at J; junction bases unmatched: 5. Germline-derived CDR1 and CDR2 are MNHNS and SASEGT. This CDR3 is CASSEPYRGQETQYF. DNA for the CDR3: TGTGCCAGCAGTGAACCCTACAGGGGTCAAGAGACCCAGTACTTC.

The CDR3 DNA is TGTGCCAGCAGAGACAACTTTTCACCCCTCCACTTT. This codes for CASRDNFSPLHF. The rearrangement links TRBV2 to TRBJ1-6, with D unresolved. This CDR3 comprises 12 residues. In germline, CDR1 is SNHLY, CDR2 FYNNEI. Trimming left V 6 bases short and J 9 bases short, with 9 bases between.

This chain uses TRBV10-3 with TRBJ1-1, with 8 bases lining up with TRBD1. This CDR3 contains 15 residues. Germline CDR1 reads ENHRY; CDR2 reads SYGVKD. With 5 bases clipped from V and 0 bases from J, the junction kept 5 bases outside the gene matches. Written as DNA, the CDR3 is TGTGCCATCAGTCGGAGGACAGGGTTGAACACTGAAGCTTTCTTT. This gives the protein CAISRRTGLNTEAFF.